Sequencing of this TCR beta chain was carried out in a study of blood T cell repertoires in COVID-19 (dated by TCRdb to about 2020). At the level of the whole study: Collaborator samples came from the United States, Italy and Spain and covered acute and convalescent phases of COVID-19. The prospective study material was composed of cDNA or gDNA derived from T cells, B-cell-depleted T cells, or PBMCs. Deeply sampled blood TCRbeta repertoires from subjects exposed to, actively infected with, or recovered from COVID-19 were included in the dataset. The repertoires were made available in a free public database intended to serve as a resource for research on the immune response to SARS-CoV-2. The samples were drawn from the first 160 participants of the ongoing ImmuneRACE study and from over 950 subjects provided by 6 global collaborators. The sample metadata nearly always contained a de-identified subject ID, COVID-19 status, age in years and sex. Where available, HLA class I and class II types were taken from metadata supplied by the sample provider and were not determined by assay-based typing.

The paper as a whole reports these results and caveats: Clinical and demographic metadata were provided uncurated, with the amount varying by source and participant.

CDR1 and CDR2, per the germline V gene, are MNHEY and SVGAGI. The CDR3 sequence holds 14 residues, the cysteine and phenylalanine included. Only the CDR3 DNA is retained, 42 bases long and in frame from the first base. V and J lose 5 bases and 0 bases, and a span of 7 bases separates them. Whole blood was collected in K2EDTA tubes by collaborating institutions according to the institutions' own protocols. For TCRbeta analysis, collaborators shipped samples as frozen whole blood, isolated PBMCs, or DNA extracted from either of those sample types. As concerns this clone: Its antigen has not been determined. Per-base quality was not reported, and no clone a single base away is much larger than it.

The immunoSEQ Assay, a bias-controlled multiplex PCR, was used to amplify TCRbeta CDR3 regions from genomic DNA. Per the original workflow: Within the assay, amplification of reference gene primers was used to estimate how many nucleated cells each sample contained. To quantify the absolute abundance of each unique TCRbeta CDR3 rearrangement, sequence reads were collapsed and filtered. For each sample, productive Simpson clonality was calculated as the square root of Simpson's diversity index across productive rearrangements. Imported from immuneACCESS, the table was reduced by TCRdb to in-frame sequences with V and J called. These copies leave out some clones; in studies compared against another copy, an unresolved V gene accounts for under half, and the cause of the remainder is not known. V and J calls and clone size are copied from that table; D and trimming were computed from the DNA. The sample table holds around 68,000 clones, of which about 85% were seen once. The leading ten clones occupy around 3% of the sample.

The TCR originated in a man aged 80 or over with acute or convalescent COVID-19. Sequenced: peripheral blood. Recombination linked TRBV6-5 to TRBJ1-4; no confident D gene assignment can be made. The CDR3 corresponds to CASSIRTTNEKLFF. The DNA sequence is as follows: TGTGCCAGCAGTATCAGGACAACTAATGAAAAACTGTTTTTT.